This T cell receptor beta chain was captured in a study of cytomegalovirus exposure and HLA in healthy donors (TCRdb year 2017). With respect to the entire study: An earlier analysis of approximately 600 of the donors reported 250 to 300 Gb of sequence data and 100 million to 140 million unique TCR beta sequences from 150 million to 200 million T cells. An early release covering roughly 600 HLA-typed donors comprised roughly 300 gigabases of sequencing data and around 80 million unique TCR sequences. Among the roughly 410 genotyped donors, around 81% belonged to the genetic ancestry cluster associated with self-reported Caucasian donors. The aim of the study was to test whether cataloging public T cell receptors could identify signatures of past pathogen exposure. Using immunosequencing, the study profiled T cell repertoires from 550 to 750 subjects and related those repertoires to cytomegalovirus serostatus. Besides the first cohort of 550 to 750 subjects, a separate validation cohort made up of about 120 different subjects was used. The study combined high-throughput TCR immunosequencing, statistical association of individual TCRs with disease status, and machine learning to predict cytomegalovirus infection status. In a later analysis, previously published TCR beta repertoires from 600 to 850 donors were re-analyzed and high-resolution HLA genotyping was added so that TCR occurrence patterns could be studied. In the later analysis, no new phenotypic data were used to find candidate immune exposures; instead, reliance was placed on TCR beta sequences and their occurrence across donors. An earlier analysis of several hundred of the donors applied high-throughput TCR beta sequencing to assess whether each TCR beta V gene segment acted as functional or pseudogenic. Donor age, sex, ethnicity and CMV serostatus were compiled together with the repertoire data. A later genetic analysis took genome-wide SNP genotypes for about 65% of the roughly 670 donors and used that subset as a discovery cohort. All discovery cohort repertoires had been generated on a single sequencing platform. HLA typing covered class I and class II loci at four-digit resolution. Typing coverage differed by locus: A, B, C, DRB1 and DQB1 were typed in about 620-630 donors, DQA1 in 500 to 550, DPA1 in over 600, and DPB1 in 472. Because of strong linkage in the cohort, roughly five DR-DQ haplotypes were treated as single units for association and clustering. Among around 400 genotyped donors of the cohort, an average of approximately 230,000 unique TCR beta nucleotide sequences were sequenced per donor, about a sixth of them non-productive. Summary of the overall study and its limitations: A further reported finding was that TCR beta sequences accurately predicted the HLA-A and HLA-B alleles for most subjects in the first cohort. Cytomegalovirus status was reported to be diagnosed by the classifier with high specificity and sensitivity in both the original and validation cohorts. A cluster of highly shared sequence variants was judged likely to represent a technical artifact of the sequencing pipeline. According to a later genetic analysis, donors in an Asian-associated ancestry cluster had fewer N-insertions in productive TCRs than the approximately 670-donor mean. The study gave a list of under 200 TCR beta chains associated with cytomegalovirus. Linkage disequilibrium might explain the correlated functional status among segregating V segments, but an unknown experimental factor could not be ruled out. In a later analysis, the rate of TCR association differed among HLA loci, with DRB1 alleles having the most associated TCRs and HLA-C alleles having the fewest. Some IMGT-functional V segments, including TRBV6-2 and TRBV6-3, could not be told apart with the 87-base-pair reads, so those segments were excluded. Only TCR beta chains were sequenced in this cohort, and the absence of alpha or paired-chain data limited detectable features. When HLA alleles, especially DR and DQ, strongly co-occurred, TCR associations were difficult to assign to individual alleles. The authors suggested that the approach could potentially be extended to other disease states and immunological phenotypes. CMV serostatus was the only immune exposure information available for the cohort. While some public TCRs were present in many individuals, most TCR sequences turned up only very rarely across donors. The presence/absence analyses assumed that sequencing depth was roughly uniform across donors, and that assumption may not be true. In an earlier analysis of fewer than 750 of the donors, most TCR beta V segments were observed in productive rearrangements about 87% or about 30% of the time, broadly matching IMGT annotations. In a later analysis, several top co-occurrence clusters were reported to appear linked to parvovirus B19, influenza, CMV and Epstein-Barr virus. The earlier analysis of about 600 of the donors excluded approximately 17 rarely observed V segments, including chromosome 9 orphons, because counts were too low. A later genetic analysis associated a missense DCLRE1C variant with V-gene and J-gene trimming of TCR beta chains, and an independent cohort replicated the association. Compared with equally common non-associated chains, HLA-associated TCR beta chains in a later analysis were more clonally expanded and had lower generation probabilities. A later analysis associated around 16,000 TCR beta sequences with specific HLA alleles at a false discovery rate of 0.05. Because HLA typing was unavailable for some donors at each locus, only the typed subset was used in association tests. Three of the identified cytomegalovirus-associated TCR beta chains were confirmed in vitro to be specific for cytomegalovirus antigens. In a later analysis, most CMV-associated TCR beta chains were found to appear HLA-restricted, with HLA associations seemingly driven largely by CMV exposure.

The cohort was made up of under 800 healthy bone marrow donors. At the time of sampling, every cohort member was nominally healthy, though immune exposures that went unrecorded were likely present. The donor tested CMV seronegative and was one of the 352 seronegative cohort members. Every donor gave a peripheral blood sample, and the peripheral blood mononuclear cells from that sample were used for TCR beta sequencing. The Qiagen DNeasy Blood Extraction Kit was used to extract genomic DNA from the blood cell samples. According to the germline V gene (reference sequence), CDR1 reads WNHNN and CDR2 reads SYGVQD. Its CDR3 holds 11 amino acids, cysteine through phenylalanine. The CDR3 DNA has 33 bases and is translated from base 1. Cut back by 6 bases and 3 bases, the V and J ends lie 5 bases apart. A note on this clone: Its specific antigen is unknown. No qualities accompany the bases; no much larger clone lies one base away.

The library was prepared using the immunoSEQ multiplex PCR assay. The multiplex PCR relied on a mix of 60 forward primers for TCR Vbeta segments and 13 reverse primers for TCR Jbeta segments. The CDR3 region of rearranged TCR beta genes was amplified from genomic DNA by a multiplex PCR assay. On the Illumina HiSeq System, the amplified TCR beta libraries were sequenced as 87-base-pair reads. On the authors' methods: Across the roughly 670 repertoires, a later analysis counted some 81 million unique TCR beta chains, 8.5 million to 12 million of which were shared by at least two donors. Raw reads were error-corrected and collapsed into unique sequences with a nearest-neighbor algorithm that merged closely related sequences to remove PCR and sequencing errors. V, D and J gene segments were assigned by aligning CDR3 sequences to IMGT reference sequences. For a sequence to be retained, a match of at least six nucleotides was required to both a V gene segment and a J gene segment. Rearrangements were called productive when the CDR3 lacked stop codons and stayed in frame with V and J; all others were non-productive. Following IMGT convention, CDR3 was defined as the stretch from the second conserved V-encoded cysteine up to the conserved J-encoded phenylalanine. In an earlier analysis of 500 to 650 of the donors, sequences lacking an unambiguous match to a single V gene segment were excluded. An earlier analysis of 587 of the donors classified V segments as functional when productive rearrangements were above 56.7% and as segregating when the standard deviation between donors was above 5%. A statistical classification framework was built to diagnose cytomegalovirus status from the catalog of TCR beta chain sequences. A later analysis assigned V and J genes by comparing TCR nucleotide sequences with IMGT/GENE-DB human TR gene sequences. The TCRdist pipeline was used in a later analysis to assign CDR3 sequences and most-parsimonious VDJ recombination scenarios. A later analysis defined each TCR beta chain by its CDR3 amino acid sequence plus V-gene family, and excluded reads lacking a unique V-gene family. A later analysis removed several hundred highly shared, low-generation-probability nucleotide sequences to deal with suspected cross-contamination and a sequencing artifact. For each public chain, a later analysis derived a clonal expansion index from normalized ranks of inferred template counts within each repertoire. Generation probabilities in a later analysis came from a VDJ recombination model fitted to out-of-frame rearrangements, and those results were checked against IGoR. A later analysis scored TCR-TCR, TCR-HLA and TCR-CMV co-occurrence with hypergeometric tests, applying a repertoire-size bias correction to TCR pairs. In a later analysis, false discovery rates were estimated by permuting HLA or CMV assignments 20 times. In a later analysis, co-occurring TCRs were grouped using DBSCAN, with TCRdist sequence similarity added in when clustering inside HLA-allele-positive subsets. For co-occurrence clustering, repertoires with fewer than 30,000 or more than 120,000 public chains were excluded, along with roughly 5 repertoires with anomalous nucleotide sharing. TCRdb obtained this table from immuneACCESS and retained in-frame rearrangements with V and J assigned. These tables miss some clones; where compared with another copy, unresolved V genes account for less than half of the shortfall, and the remainder is unexplained. V and J calls plus clone size are reproduced from that table; the DNA served to infer D and trimming. The sample table holds around 110,000 clones, of which about four fifths were seen once. The leading ten clones occupy 1.5% to 2% of the sample.

The material sequenced was PBMCs. The rearrangement joined TRBV10-1 to TRBJ2-5, with the D gene not clear enough to name. The receptor's source is a man aged 45-65 years in good health and CMV-seronegative. The DNA is TGCGCCAGCAGATTTAAAGAGACCCAGTACTTC. Its protein reads: CASRFKETQYF.